This TCR beta chain stems from a study of cytomegalovirus exposure and HLA in healthy donors (dated by TCRdb to between 2016 and 2019). Background on the whole study: An earlier analysis of 587 of the donors reported roughly 300 Gb of sequence data and 95 million to 120 million unique TCR beta sequences obtained from about 179 million T cells. Roughly 300 gigabases of sequencing data and approximately 93 million unique TCR sequences were included in an early release covering roughly 600 HLA-typed donors. Of the approximately 400 genotyped donors, over 65% fell in the genetic ancestry cluster associated with self-reported Caucasian donors. The study was designed to test whether signatures of past pathogen exposure could be identified by cataloging public T cell receptors. The study profiled the T cell repertoires of hundreds of subjects by immunosequencing and related them to cytomegalovirus serostatus. In addition to the first cohort of approximately 670 subjects, a separate validation cohort of some 120 different subjects was used. The study combined high-throughput TCR immunosequencing, statistical association of individual TCRs with disease status, and machine learning to predict cytomegalovirus infection status. To study patterns of TCR occurrence, a later analysis re-analyzed previously published TCR beta repertoires from 500 to 850 donors and added high-resolution HLA genotyping. The later analysis used no new phenotypic data to find candidate immune exposures, relying instead on TCR beta sequences and their occurrence across donors. To decide whether each TCR beta V gene segment behaved as functional or pseudogenic, an earlier analysis of 587 of the donors relied on high-throughput TCR beta sequencing. Donor age, sex, ethnicity and CMV serostatus were collected together with the repertoire data. A later genetic analysis took genome-wide SNP genotypes for about 55% of the 666 donors and used that subset as a discovery cohort. Every repertoire in the discovery cohort had been generated on one and the same sequencing platform. HLA typing included class I and class II loci at four-digit resolution. Typing coverage varied by locus: roughly 620-640 donors for A, B, C, DRB1 and DQB1; approximately 560 for DQA1; about 570 for DPA1; approximately 490 for DPB1. A handful of DR-DQ haplotypes were handled as single units for association and clustering because linkage in the cohort was strong. Across roughly 420 genotyped donors of the cohort, an average of about 240,000 unique TCR beta nucleotide sequences per donor were sequenced, and 15% to 20% of those sequences were non-productive.

Receptor amplification or capture employed the immunoSEQ multiplex PCR assay. For the multiplex PCR, a mixture combining 60 forward primers for TCR Vbeta segments and 13 reverse primers for TCR Jbeta segments was used. The CDR3 region of rearranged TCR beta genes was amplified from genomic DNA by a multiplex PCR assay. The Illumina HiSeq System was used to sequence the amplified TCR beta libraries as 87-base-pair reads. As for the original processing: In a later analysis, 70 million to 95 million unique TCR beta chains were counted across the 666 repertoires, and about 10 million of these chains were shared by at least two donors. A nearest-neighbor algorithm error-corrected the raw reads and collapsed the reads into unique sequences, merging closely related sequences to remove PCR and sequencing errors. To assign V, D and J gene segments, CDR3 sequences were aligned to IMGT reference sequences. For a sequence to be retained, a match of at least six nucleotides to both a V gene segment and a J gene segment was required. A rearrangement was called productive if the CDR3 had no stop codons and remained in frame with V and J, and every other rearrangement was called non-productive. CDR3 was defined according to IMGT convention as the region running from the second conserved V-encoded cysteine to the conserved J-encoded phenylalanine. Sequences without an unambiguous match to a single V gene segment were excluded from the earlier analysis of a few hundred of the donors. An earlier analysis of 587 of the donors classified V segments as functional when productive rearrangements were above 56.7% and as segregating when the standard deviation between donors was above 5%. A statistical classification framework was developed to diagnose cytomegalovirus status using the catalog of TCR beta chain sequences. A later analysis assigned V and J genes by comparing TCR nucleotide sequences with IMGT/GENE-DB human TR gene sequences. In a later analysis, CDR3 sequences and most-parsimonious VDJ recombination scenarios were assigned using the TCRdist pipeline. In a later analysis, each TCR beta chain was defined by its CDR3 amino acid sequence together with its V-gene family, and reads without a unique V-gene family were excluded. As a way to deal with suspected cross-contamination and a sequencing artifact, a later analysis dropped under 600 nucleotide sequences that were highly shared and had low generation probability. A later analysis calculated a clonal expansion index for each public chain from normalized within-repertoire ranks of inferred template counts. A later analysis computed generation probabilities with a VDJ recombination model fitted to out-of-frame rearrangements, and checked the results against IGoR. Hypergeometric tests were used in a later analysis to score TCR-TCR, TCR-HLA and TCR-CMV co-occurrence, with a repertoire-size bias correction applied to the TCR pairs. False discovery rates were estimated in a later analysis by permuting HLA or CMV assignments 20 times. In a later analysis, co-occurring TCRs were grouped using DBSCAN, and TCRdist sequence similarity was added for clustering within HLA-allele-positive subsets. Repertoires with fewer than 30,000 or more than 120,000 public chains were left out of co-occurrence clustering, as were five repertoires with anomalous nucleotide sharing. This is the immuneACCESS table as TCRdb keeps it, with only in-frame sequences that have V and J called. A part of the clones is gone; compared with another copy, unresolved V genes explain less than half, and the rest is unexplained. Clone size and the V and J calls come from that table; the DNA yielded D and trimming. This sample lists some 44,000 clones; 40% to 60% were detected once. The top ten constitute 9.5% to 13% of the sample.

In total, 630 or so healthy bone marrow donors made up the cohort. Cohort members were all nominally healthy when sampled, although unrecorded immune exposures were likely present. Of the approximately 700 cohort members, 250 to 300 had positive CMV serostatus and just over 350 had negative CMV serostatus, and CMV serostatus was not recorded for the donor. A peripheral blood sample was collected from each donor, and TCR beta sequencing was performed on peripheral blood mononuclear cells. Genomic DNA extraction from the blood cell samples was performed with the Qiagen DNeasy Blood Extraction Kit. General study outcomes and caveats: Because some donors lacked HLA typing at each locus, the association tests relied only on the typed subset. A later analysis reported that several top co-occurrence clusters appeared linked to parvovirus B19, influenza, CMV and Epstein-Barr virus. A later genetic analysis reported fewer N-insertions in productive TCRs among donors in an Asian-associated ancestry cluster than the approximately 670-donor mean. The classifier was reported to diagnose cytomegalovirus status with high specificity and sensitivity in both the original cohort and the validation cohort. The authors suggested that the approach could potentially be generalized to other disease states and immunological phenotypes. At a false discovery rate of 0.05, a later analysis linked roughly 17,000 TCR beta sequences to specific HLA alleles. Only TCR beta chains were sequenced in this cohort, and the absence of alpha or paired-chain data limited detectable features. Linkage disequilibrium might explain the correlated functional status among segregating V segments, but an unknown experimental factor could not be excluded. In vitro tests confirmed that a few of the cytomegalovirus-associated TCR beta chains recognize cytomegalovirus antigens. The presence/absence analyses assumed that sequencing depth was roughly uniform across donors, and that assumption may not be true. When HLA alleles, especially DR and DQ, strongly co-occurred, attributing TCR associations to individual alleles was difficult. An association between a missense DCLRE1C variant and V-gene and J-gene trimming of TCR beta chains was found in a later genetic analysis and replicated in an independent cohort. Most TCR sequences were seen in very few donors, while some public TCRs were found in many individuals. The only immune exposure information available for the cohort was CMV serostatus. In an earlier analysis of several hundred of the donors, most TCR beta V segments were observed in productive rearrangements about 87% or about 30% of the time, broadly matching IMGT annotations. A later analysis found that TCR association rates varied across HLA loci, with DRB1 alleles showing the most associated TCRs and HLA-C alleles the fewest. Most CMV-associated TCR beta chains appeared to be HLA-restricted in a later analysis, and the HLA associations seemed to be driven largely by CMV exposure. A total of roughly 160 TCR beta chains were listed by the study as associated with cytomegalovirus. Because the 87-base-pair reads could not distinguish some IMGT-functional V segments, including TRBV6-2 and TRBV6-3, those segments were excluded. A further reported finding was that TCR beta sequences accurately predicted the HLA-A and HLA-B alleles for most subjects in the first cohort. A cluster of highly shared sequence variants was judged likely to represent a technical artifact of the sequencing pipeline. Over 15 rarely observed V segments, including chromosome 9 orphons, were excluded from the earlier analysis of a few hundred of the donors because counts were too low. In a later analysis, HLA-associated TCR beta chains showed more clonal expansion and lower generation probabilities than non-associated chains that were equally common.

Details on this clone: The antigen it binds to is not known. Qualities for individual bases were not recorded, and no much larger clone is one base off.

The germline V gene supplies CDR1 SQVTM and CDR2 ANQGSEA. Trimming takes 8 bases off V and 4 bases off J; junction bases not matched to a gene: 20. The CDR3 runs 17 amino acids, cysteine and phenylalanine included. Solely the CDR3 DNA is kept, with 51 bases framed from the first base. The chain joins TRBV29-1 to TRBJ1-2; TRBD1 agrees with 9 junctional bases. This TCR was recovered from a human donor in good health. The sample consisted of PBMCs. The DNA reads as follows: TGCAGCTGTATGTACTGGGACAGGGAAGATCTTGTCTATGGCTACACCTTC. It translates to CSCMYWDREDLVYGYTF.